The present T cell receptor beta chain was sequenced within a study of long-term antiretroviral therapy in people with HIV. Study-wide findings and caveats: Blood specimens, gathered between about 2003 and 2017, were possibly obtained under older ART regimens. Information on adherence, resistance and therapy changes was unavailable.

Survey level was the resolution at which the v3.0 immunoSEQ assay ran. Using immunoSEQ multiplex PCR, the repertoire was profiled, and TCRdb retains in-frame clones only, with some absent. The profile shows about 33,000 clones, around 80% of them singletons. This CDR3 spans 15 amino acids. Germline V lookup: CDR1 SGHAT, CDR2 FQNNGV. V lost 4 bases and J lost 1; bases outside the gene matches: 5. In the case of this clone: Its matching antigen is unknown.

The TCR originated in a woman aged 45-65 years with HIV. The source was unsorted PBMCs, collected 2 years after starting antiretroviral therapy. The chain couples TRBV11-2 to TRBJ2-5; 8 bases agree with TRBD2. CDR3 residues: CASSSFSGAQETQYF. CDR3 bases: TGTGCCAGCAGCTCATTTAGCGGGGCCCAAGAGACCCAGTACTTC. Filled out from reference TRBV11-2 and TRBJ2-5, the complete variable domain reads EAGVAQSPRYKIIEKRQSVAFWCNPISGHATLYWYQQILGQGPKLLIQFQNNGVVDDSQLPKDRFSAERLKGVDSTLKIQPAKLEDSAVYLCASSSFSGAQETQYFGPGTRLLVL.